Presented here are 4 T cell receptor beta chains from one specimen sequenced in a study of control samples from healthy donors and cancer patients. Repertoires were generated with immunoSEQ multiplex PCR, while TCRdb's copy carries only in-frame clones and drops some. Among roughly 180,000 clones, more than 85% were seen once, and the ten largest hold 2% to 2.5%. Sequencing was done on a sample of blood. The receptors were gathered from a woman aged 40 to 55 in good health.

This clone was observed once. The CDR3 DNA follows: TGTGCCACCACATTAGGGGTGAACACTGAAGCTTTCTTT. Translation: CATTLGVNTEAFF. This rearrangement joins TRBV19 to TRBJ1-1, with D possibly being TRBD1 (5 bases). The CDR3 runs to 13 residues. Germline V gene lookup returns CDR1 LNHDA and CDR2 SQIVND (reference sequence). Deletions cut 10 bases from V and 0 bases from J, with 12 bases between.

In this sample, this clone turned up once. The chain carries TRBV27 and TRBJ1-2; D not resolved. The CDR3 loop spans 15 amino acids. V gave up 0 bases and J gave up 5 bases, with 13 bases separating them. Germline lookup yields CDR1 MNHEY and CDR2 SMNVEV (reference sequence). The CDR3 loop reads CASSLSRQDPYGYTF. Here the CDR3 DNA reads TGTGCCAGCAGTTTATCGAGGCAGGACCCATATGGCTACACCTTC.

V usage is TRBV5-1 and J usage is TRBJ2-3, with D perhaps TRBD2 (5 bases). V was pared by 0 bases and J by 7 bases, with 18 bases between. This CDR3 has 16 amino acids. Germline V gene sequence: CDR1 SGHRS, CDR2 YFSETQ. Here the CDR3 DNA reads TGCGCCAGCAGCTTGGGGTGGAGCGGTGGTATGTATACGCAGTATTTT. It yields the protein CASSLGWSGGMYTQYF.

This sequence joins TRBV29-1 and TRBJ2-2; TRBD1 matches 7 bases. This CDR3 contains 14 residues. Germline V CDR1 and CDR2: SQVTM, ANQGSEA. The trim removed 7 bases at V and 0 bases at J, leaving 5 bases unmatched. The CDR3 loop reads CSALDRANTGELFF. The CDR3 nucleotides are TGCAGCGCCCTCGACAGGGCGAACACCGGGGAGCTGTTTTTT.